This T cell receptor (beta chain) derives from a study of spatial heterogeneity in lung cancer. About the study: There were, on average, more than 8.5 raw-read appearances for each unique TCR and UMI combination.

As for this clonotype: Its antigen is unidentified.

Time point meaning: blood at routine non-recurrence follow-up after resection. The study sequenced unsorted whole RNA from tumor, nontumor lung or frozen PBMC. Whole-study findings and limits: Ubiquitous expanded tumor TCRs were seen in blood more at resection than at follow-up.

V was cut by 8 bases and J by 6 bases, with 17 bases left in between. Germline V gene lookup returns CDR1 ENHRY and CDR2 SYGVKD. The CDR3 runs 13 residues. A unique molecular identifier was attached to every TCR cDNA molecule. MiXCR was run by TCRdb on the 5' RACE reads, yielding one entry per CDR3 protein. The data show about 43,000 distinct CDR3 sequences, 20% to 25% seen once. The V gene is TRBV10-3, the J gene TRBJ2-7; perhaps TRBD1 as D (7 bases). The source of this sequence is a female donor with early-stage non-small cell lung cancer. Material: PBMCs, obtained at follow-up. CDR3 coding DNA: TGTGCCATCGGGGGGATAGGGGGCGGCGAGCAGTACGTC. Translating it yields CAIGGIGGGEQYV.